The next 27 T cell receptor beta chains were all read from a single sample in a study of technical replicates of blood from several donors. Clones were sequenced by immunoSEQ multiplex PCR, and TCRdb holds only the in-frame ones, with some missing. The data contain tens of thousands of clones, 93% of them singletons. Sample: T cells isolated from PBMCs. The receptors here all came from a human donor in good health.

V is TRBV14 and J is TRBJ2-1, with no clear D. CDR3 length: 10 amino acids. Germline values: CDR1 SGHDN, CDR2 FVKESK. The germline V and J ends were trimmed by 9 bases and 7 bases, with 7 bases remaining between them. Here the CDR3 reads CASGRNEQFF. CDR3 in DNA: TGTGCCAGTGGTAGAAATGAGCAGTTCTTC.

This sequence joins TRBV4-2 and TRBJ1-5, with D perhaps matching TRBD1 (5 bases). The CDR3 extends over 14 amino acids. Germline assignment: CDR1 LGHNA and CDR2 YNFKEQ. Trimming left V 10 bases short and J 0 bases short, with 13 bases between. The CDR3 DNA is TGTGCCACCGGGGGGGTCCTTAGCAATCAGCCCCAGCATTTT. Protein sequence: CATGGVLSNQPQHF.

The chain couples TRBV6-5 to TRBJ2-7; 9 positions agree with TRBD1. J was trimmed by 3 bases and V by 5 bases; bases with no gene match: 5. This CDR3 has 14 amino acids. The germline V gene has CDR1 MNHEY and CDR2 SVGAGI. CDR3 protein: CASSDRDRVYEQYF. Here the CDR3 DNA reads TGTGCCAGCAGTGACCGGGACAGGGTCTACGAGCAGTACTTC.

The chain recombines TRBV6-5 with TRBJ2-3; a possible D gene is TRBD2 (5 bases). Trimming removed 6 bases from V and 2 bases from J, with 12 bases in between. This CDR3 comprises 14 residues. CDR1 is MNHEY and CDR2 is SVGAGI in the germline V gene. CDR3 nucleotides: TGTGCCAGCAGGCGGACTGGGCACACAGATACGCAGTATTTT. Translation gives CASRRTGHTDTQYF.

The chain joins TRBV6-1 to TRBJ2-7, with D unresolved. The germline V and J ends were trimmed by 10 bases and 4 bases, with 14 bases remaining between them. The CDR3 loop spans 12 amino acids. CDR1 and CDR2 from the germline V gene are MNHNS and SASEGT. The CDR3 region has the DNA TGTGCCACCATGGAGACCAGATACGAGCAGTACTTC. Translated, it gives CATMETRYEQYF.

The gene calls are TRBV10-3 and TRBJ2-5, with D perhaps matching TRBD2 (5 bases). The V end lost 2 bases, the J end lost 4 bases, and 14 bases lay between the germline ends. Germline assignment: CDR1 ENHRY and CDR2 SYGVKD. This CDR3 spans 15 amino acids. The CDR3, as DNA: TGTGCCATCAGTGAGGAGCGGTCCCACCCAGAGACCCAGTACTTC. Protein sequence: CAISEERSHPETQYF.

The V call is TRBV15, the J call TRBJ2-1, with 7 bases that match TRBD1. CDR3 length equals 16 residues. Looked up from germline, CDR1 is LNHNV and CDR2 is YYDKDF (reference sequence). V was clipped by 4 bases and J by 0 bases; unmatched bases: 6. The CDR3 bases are TGTGCCACCAGCAACCCACAGGGGATCTCCTACAATGAGCAGTTCTTC. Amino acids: CATSNPQGISYNEQFF.

The CDR3 here is CASSSGQGPLQRGYTF. CDR3 bases: TGTGCCAGCAGCTCGGGACAGGGACCCCTCCAGAGAGGCTACACCTTC. The chain employs TRBV11-2 and TRBJ1-2; 9 bases agree with TRBD1. Germline V gene sequence: CDR1 SGHAT, CDR2 FQNNGV. The CDR3 runs to 16 residues. Trimming at V came to 4 bases and at J to 8 bases, leaving 14 bases not matched to a gene.

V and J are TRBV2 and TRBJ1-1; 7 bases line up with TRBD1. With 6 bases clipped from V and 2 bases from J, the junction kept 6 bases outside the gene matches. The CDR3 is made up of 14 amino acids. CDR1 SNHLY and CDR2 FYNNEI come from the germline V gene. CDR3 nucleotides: TGTGCCAGCAGGATGAGAGGGGGCAACACTGAAGCTTTCTTT. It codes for CASRMRGGNTEAFF.

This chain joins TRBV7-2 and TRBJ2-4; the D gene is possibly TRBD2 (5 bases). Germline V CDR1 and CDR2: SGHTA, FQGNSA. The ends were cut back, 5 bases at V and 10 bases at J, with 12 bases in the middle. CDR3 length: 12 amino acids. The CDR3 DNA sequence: TGTGCCAGCAGCCCCGAGGGAAGGATTCAGTACTTC. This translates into CASSPEGRIQYF.

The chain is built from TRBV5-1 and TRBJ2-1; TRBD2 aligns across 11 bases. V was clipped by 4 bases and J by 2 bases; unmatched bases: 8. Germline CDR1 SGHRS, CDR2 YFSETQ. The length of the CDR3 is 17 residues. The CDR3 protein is CASSRTFSGRAYNEQFF. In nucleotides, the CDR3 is TGCGCCAGCAGCCGAACCTTTAGCGGGAGGGCCTACAATGAGCAGTTCTTC.

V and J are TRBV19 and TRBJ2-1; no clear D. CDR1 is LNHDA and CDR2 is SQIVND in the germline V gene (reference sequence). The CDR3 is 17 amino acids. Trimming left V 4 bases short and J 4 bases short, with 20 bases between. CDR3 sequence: CASSKRARQDPYNEQFF. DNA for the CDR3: TGTGCCAGTAGTAAGAGAGCCCGGCAGGATCCTTACAATGAGCAGTTCTTC.

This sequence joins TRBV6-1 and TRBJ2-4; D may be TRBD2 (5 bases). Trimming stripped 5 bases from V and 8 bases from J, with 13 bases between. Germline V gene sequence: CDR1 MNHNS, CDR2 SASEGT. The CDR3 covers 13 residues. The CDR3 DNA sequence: TGTGCCAGCAGTTTGGCCGGGGTCGACATTCAGTACTTC. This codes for CASSLAGVDIQYF.

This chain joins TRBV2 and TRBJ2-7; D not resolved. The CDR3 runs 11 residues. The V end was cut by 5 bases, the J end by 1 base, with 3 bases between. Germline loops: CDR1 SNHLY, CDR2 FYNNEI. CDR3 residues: CASSSSYEQYF. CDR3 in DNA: TGTGCCAGCAGTTCTTCCTACGAGCAGTACTTC.

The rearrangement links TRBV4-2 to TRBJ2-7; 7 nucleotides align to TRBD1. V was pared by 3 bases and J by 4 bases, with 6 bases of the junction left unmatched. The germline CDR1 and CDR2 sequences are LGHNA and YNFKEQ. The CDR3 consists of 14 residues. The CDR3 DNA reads TGTGCCAGCAGCCAGTATACAGGGGAGTACGAGCAGTACTTC. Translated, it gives CASSQYTGEYEQYF.

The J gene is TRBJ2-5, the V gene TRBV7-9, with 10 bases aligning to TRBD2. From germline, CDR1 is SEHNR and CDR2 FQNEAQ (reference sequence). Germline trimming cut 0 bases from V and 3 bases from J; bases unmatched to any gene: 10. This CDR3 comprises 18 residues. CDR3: CASSLARGSGRREETQYF. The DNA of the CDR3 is TGTGCCAGCAGCTTAGCGCGAGGTAGCGGGAGGCGCGAAGAGACCCAGTACTTC.

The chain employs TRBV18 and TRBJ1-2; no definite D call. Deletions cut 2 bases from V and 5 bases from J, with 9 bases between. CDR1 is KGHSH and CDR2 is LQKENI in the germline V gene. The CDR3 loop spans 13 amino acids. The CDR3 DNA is TGTGCCAGCTCACCAGATCCACTTTATGGCTACACCTTC. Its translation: CASSPDPLYGYTF.

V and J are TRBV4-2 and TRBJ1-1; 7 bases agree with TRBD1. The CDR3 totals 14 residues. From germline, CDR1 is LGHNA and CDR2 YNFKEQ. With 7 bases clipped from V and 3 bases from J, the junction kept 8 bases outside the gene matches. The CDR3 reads CASKRDRLYTEAFF. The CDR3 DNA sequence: TGTGCCAGCAAAAGGGACAGACTTTACACTGAAGCTTTCTTT.

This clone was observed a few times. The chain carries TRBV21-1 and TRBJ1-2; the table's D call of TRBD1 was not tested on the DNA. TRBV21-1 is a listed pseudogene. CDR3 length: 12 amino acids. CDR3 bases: TGTGCCAGCAGCACGGCAGGGGGAGGCTACACCTTC. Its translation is CASSTAGGGYTF.

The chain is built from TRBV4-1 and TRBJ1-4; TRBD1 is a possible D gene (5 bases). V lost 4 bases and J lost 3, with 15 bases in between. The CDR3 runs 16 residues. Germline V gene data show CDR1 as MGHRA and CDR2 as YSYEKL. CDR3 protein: CASSPSRTISNEKLFF. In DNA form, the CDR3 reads TGCGCCAGCAGCCCTAGTCGGACAATCTCTAATGAAAAACTGTTTTTT.

CDR3: CAISGPSGSFLLGYEQFF. As DNA, the CDR3 is TGTGCCATCAGTGGGCCTAGCGGGAGCTTCCTCCTCGGTTATGAGCAGTTCTTC. The V call is TRBV10-3, the J call TRBJ2-1; 10 bases match TRBD2. The CDR3 extends over 18 amino acids. Germline V gene sequence: CDR1 ENHRY, CDR2 SYGVKD. Trimming at V came to 4 bases and at J to 8 bases, leaving 17 bases not matched to a gene.

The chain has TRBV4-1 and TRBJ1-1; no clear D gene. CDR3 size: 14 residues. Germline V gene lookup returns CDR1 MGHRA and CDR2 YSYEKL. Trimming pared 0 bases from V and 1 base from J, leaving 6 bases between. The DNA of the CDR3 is TGCGCCAGCAGCCAAGAACTCGGGAACACTGAAGCTTTCTTT. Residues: CASSQELGNTEAFF.

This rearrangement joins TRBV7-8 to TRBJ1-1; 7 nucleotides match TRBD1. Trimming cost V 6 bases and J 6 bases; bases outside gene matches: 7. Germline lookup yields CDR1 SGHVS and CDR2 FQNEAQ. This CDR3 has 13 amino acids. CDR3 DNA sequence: TGTGCCAGCAGTCAGCAGGGGGAAGCTGAAGCTTTCTTT. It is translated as CASSQQGEAEAFF. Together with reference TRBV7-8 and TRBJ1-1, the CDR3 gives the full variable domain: GAGVSQSPRYKVAKRGQDVALRCDPISGHVSLFWYQQALGQGPEFLTYFQNEAQLDKSGLPSDRFFAERPEGSVSTLKIQRTQQEDSAVYLCASSQQGEAEAFFGQGTRLTVV.

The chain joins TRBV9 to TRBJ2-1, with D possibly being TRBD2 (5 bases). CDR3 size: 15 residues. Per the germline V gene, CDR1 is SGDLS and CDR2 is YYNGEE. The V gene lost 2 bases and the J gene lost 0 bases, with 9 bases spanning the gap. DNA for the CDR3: TGTGCCAGCAGCGTTTTGGCGGGCTCCTACAATGAGCAGTTCTTC. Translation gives CASSVLAGSYNEQFF.

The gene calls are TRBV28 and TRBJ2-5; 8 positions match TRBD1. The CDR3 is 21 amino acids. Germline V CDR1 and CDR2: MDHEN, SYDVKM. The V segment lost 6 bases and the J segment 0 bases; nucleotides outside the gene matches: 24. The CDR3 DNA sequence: TGTGCCAGCAGCTTTCCGCGATTCGGACAGGGCGGCCGGGGGTACCAAGAGACCCAGTACTTC. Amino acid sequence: CASSFPRFGQGGRGYQETQYF.

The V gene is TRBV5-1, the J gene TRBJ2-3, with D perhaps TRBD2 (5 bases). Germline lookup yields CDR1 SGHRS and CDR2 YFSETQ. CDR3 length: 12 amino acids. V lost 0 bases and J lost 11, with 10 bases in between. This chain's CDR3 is CASSLESREQYF. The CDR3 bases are TGCGCCAGCAGCTTGGAAAGCCGGGAGCAGTATTTT.

The CDR3 reads CASSGREGFPQHF. The CDR3, as DNA: TGTGCCAGCAGCGGACGGGAAGGTTTCCCCCAGCATTTT. The genes are TRBV2 and TRBJ1-5; D is unclear. CDR1 is SNHLY, CDR2 FYNNEI, per germline. V dropped 6 bases and J dropped 10 bases, with 16 bases sitting between them. The CDR3 covers 13 residues.